Included here is one T cell receptor beta chain sequence, with context. Its specificity is unknown. The data were taken from a study of post-analysis software for immune sequencing data. General study results and limits: The study found TRBV5-6, TRBV5-1 and TRBV20-1 among a few TRBV segments more frequent in patients than controls. Controls' normalized Chao1 diversity significantly exceeded that of multiple sclerosis patients.

Unique-molecular-identifier-tagged TCR beta cDNA libraries were used. TCRdb re-analysed the PCR reads in MiXCR, keeping a single row per CDR3 protein. There are roughly 670,000 distinct CDR3 sequences in the sample; more than 50% occur only once, and roughly 10% lies in the top ten. Trimming stripped 0 bases from V and 1 base from J, with 12 bases between. The CDR3 is 15 amino acids. Germline loops: CDR1 DFQATT, CDR2 SNEGSKA (reference sequence). The TCR originated in a girl aged 2-10 years with multiple sclerosis. Sequencing was done on a sample of blood. J is TRBJ2-5 and V is TRBV20-1, with D possibly TRBD2 on 7 matching bases. CDR3 sequence (DNA): TGCAGTGCTAGAGAGACGGCGGGGGCCCAAGAGACCCAGTACTTC. Protein sequence: CSARETAGAQETQYF.